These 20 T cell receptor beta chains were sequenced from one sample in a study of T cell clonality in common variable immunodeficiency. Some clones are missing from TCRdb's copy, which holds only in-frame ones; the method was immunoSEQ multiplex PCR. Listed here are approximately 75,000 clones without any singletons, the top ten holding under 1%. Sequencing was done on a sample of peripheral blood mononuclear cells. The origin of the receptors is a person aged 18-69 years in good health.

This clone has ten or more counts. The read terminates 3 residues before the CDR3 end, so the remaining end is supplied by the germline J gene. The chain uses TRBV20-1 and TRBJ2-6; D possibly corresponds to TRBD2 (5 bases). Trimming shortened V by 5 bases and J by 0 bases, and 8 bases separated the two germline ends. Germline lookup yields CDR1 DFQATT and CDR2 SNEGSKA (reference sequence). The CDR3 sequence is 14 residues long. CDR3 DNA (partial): TGCAGTGCTGCCGGGGACTCTGGGGCCAACGTC. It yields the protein CSAAGDSGANV. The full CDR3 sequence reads CSAAGDSGANVLTF.

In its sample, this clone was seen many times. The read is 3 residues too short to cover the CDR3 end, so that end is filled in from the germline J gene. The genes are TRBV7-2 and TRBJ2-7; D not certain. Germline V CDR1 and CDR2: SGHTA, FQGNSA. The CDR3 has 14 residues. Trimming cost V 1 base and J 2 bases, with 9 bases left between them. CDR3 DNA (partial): TGTGCCAGCAGCTTAGAGTACGGTACCTACGAG. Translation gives CASSLEYGTYE. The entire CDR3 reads CASSLEYGTYEQYF.

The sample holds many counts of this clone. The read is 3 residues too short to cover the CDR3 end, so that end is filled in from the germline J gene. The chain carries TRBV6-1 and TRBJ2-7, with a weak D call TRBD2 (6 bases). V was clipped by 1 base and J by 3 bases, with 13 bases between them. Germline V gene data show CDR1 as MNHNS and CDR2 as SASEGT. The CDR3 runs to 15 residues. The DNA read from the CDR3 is TGTGCCAGCAGTGAAGGTAGGGGAGGCATCTACGAG. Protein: CASSEGRGGIYE. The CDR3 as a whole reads CASSEGRGGIYEQYF.

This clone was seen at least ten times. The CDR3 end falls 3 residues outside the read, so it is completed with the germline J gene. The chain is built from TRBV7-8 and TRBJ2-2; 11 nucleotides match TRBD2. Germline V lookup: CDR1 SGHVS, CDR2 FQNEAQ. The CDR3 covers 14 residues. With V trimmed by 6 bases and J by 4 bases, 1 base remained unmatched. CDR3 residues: CASRGTSGTGELFF. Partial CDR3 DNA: TGTGCCAGCAGGGGGACTAGCGGCACCGGGGAG.

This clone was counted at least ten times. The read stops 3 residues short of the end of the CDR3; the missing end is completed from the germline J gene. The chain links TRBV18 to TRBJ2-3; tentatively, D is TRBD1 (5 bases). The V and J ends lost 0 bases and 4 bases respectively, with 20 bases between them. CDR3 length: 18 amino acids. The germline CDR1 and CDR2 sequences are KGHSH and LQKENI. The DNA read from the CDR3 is TGTGCCAGCTCACCACCGCGCAGGGTCAGACTGGTCCCAGATACG. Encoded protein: CASSPPRRVRLVPDT. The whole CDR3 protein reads CASSPPRRVRLVPDTQYF.

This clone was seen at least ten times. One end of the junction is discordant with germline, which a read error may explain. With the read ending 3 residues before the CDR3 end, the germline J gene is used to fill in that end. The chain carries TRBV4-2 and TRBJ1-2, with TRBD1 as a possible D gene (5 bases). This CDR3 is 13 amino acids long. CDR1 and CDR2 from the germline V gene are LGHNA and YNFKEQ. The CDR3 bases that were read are TGCGCCAGCAGCCCACAGGAAAACTATGGC. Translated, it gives CASSPQENYG. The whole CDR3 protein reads CASSPQENYGYTF.

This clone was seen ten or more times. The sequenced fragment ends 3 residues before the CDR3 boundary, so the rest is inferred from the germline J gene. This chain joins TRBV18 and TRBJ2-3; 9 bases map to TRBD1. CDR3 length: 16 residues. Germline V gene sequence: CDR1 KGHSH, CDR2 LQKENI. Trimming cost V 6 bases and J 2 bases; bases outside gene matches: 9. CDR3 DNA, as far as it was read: TGTGCCAGCTCGCGTCTTGGGACAGGGAACACAGATACG. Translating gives CASSRLGTGNTDT. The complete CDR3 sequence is CASSRLGTGNTDTQYF. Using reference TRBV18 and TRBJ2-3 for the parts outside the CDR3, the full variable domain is NAGVMQNPRHLVRRRGQEARLRCSPMKGHSHVYWYRQLPEEGLKFMVYLQKENIIDESGMPKERFSAEFPKEGPSILRIQQVVRGDSAAYFCASSRLGTGNTDTQYFGPGTRLTVL.

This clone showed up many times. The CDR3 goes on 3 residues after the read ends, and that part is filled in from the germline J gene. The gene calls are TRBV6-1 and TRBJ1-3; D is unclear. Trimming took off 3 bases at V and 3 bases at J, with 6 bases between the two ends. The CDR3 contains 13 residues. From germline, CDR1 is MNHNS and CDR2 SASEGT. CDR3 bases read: TGTGCCAGCAGTGAGCGGGGTGGAAACACC. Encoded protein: CASSERGGNT. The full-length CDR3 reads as CASSERGGNTIYF.

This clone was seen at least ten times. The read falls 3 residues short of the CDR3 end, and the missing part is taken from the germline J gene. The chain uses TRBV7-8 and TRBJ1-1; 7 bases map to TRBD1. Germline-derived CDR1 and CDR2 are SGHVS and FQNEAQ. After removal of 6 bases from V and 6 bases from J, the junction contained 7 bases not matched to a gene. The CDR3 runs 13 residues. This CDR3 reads CASSSDRDAEAFF. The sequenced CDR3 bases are TGTGCCAGCAGTTCAGACAGGGATGCTGAA.

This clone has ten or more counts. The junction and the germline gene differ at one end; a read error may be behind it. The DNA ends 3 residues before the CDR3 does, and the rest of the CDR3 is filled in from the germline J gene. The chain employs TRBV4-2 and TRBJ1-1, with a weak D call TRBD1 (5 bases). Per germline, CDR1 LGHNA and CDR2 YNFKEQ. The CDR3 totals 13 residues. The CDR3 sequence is CASSQDRNTEAFF. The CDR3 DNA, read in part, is TGCGCCAGCAGCCAAGACAGGAACACTGAA.

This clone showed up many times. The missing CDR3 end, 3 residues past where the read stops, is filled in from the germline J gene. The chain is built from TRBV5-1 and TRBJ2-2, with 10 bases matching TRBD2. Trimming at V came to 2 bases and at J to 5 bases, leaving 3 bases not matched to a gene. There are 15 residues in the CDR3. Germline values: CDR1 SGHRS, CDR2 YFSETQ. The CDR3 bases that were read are TGCGCCAGCAGCTTTCAAGCGGGAGGGACCGGGGAG. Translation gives CASSFQAGGTGE. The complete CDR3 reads CASSFQAGGTGELFF.

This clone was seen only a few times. The CDR3 sequence is CASSPLGREGYNEQFF. CDR3 DNA, as far as it was read: TGTGCCAGTAGTCCTCTAGGGCGGGAGGGCTACAATGAG. This chain uses TRBV19 with TRBJ2-1; the match to TRBD2 covers 9 bases. The read falls 3 residues short of the CDR3 end, and the missing part is taken from the germline J gene. The CDR3 has 16 amino acids. In germline, CDR1 is LNHDA, CDR2 SQIVND (reference sequence). V trimming: 5 bases; J trimming: 3 bases; junction bases outside the gene matches: 8.

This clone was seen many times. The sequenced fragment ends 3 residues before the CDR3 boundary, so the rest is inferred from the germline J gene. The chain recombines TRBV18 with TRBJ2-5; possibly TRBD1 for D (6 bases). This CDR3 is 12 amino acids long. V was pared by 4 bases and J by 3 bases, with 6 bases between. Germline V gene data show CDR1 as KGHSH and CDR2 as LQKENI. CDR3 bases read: TGTGCCAGCTCACAGGGGGAAGAGACC. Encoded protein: CASSQGEET. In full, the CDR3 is CASSQGEETQYF.

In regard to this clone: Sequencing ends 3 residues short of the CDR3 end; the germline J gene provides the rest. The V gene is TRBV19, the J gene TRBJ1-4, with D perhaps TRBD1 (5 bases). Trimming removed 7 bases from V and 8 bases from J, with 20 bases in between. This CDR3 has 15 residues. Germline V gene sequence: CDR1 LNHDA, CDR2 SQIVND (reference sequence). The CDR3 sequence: CASTRDSRIKEKLFF. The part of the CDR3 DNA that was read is TGTGCCAGTACCCGTGACAGCCGGATTAAAGAAAAA. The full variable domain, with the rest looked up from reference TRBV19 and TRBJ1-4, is DGGITQSPKYLFRKEGQNVTLSCEQNLNHDAMYWYRQDPGQGLRLIYYSQIVNDFQKGDIAEGYSVSREKKESFPLTVTSAQKNPTAFYLCASTRDSRIKEKLFFGSGTQLSVL.

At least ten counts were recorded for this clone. CDR3 region: CSVGASNYGYTF. CDR3 bases read: TGCAGCGTTGGGGCGTCTAACTATGGC. V is TRBV29-1 and J is TRBJ1-2; D unresolved. From the germline J gene comes the end of the CDR3, since the read stops 3 residues before it. Deletions cut 4 bases from V and 0 bases from J, with 6 bases between. CDR3 size: 12 residues. Germline V gene lookup returns CDR1 SQVTM and CDR2 ANQGSEA.

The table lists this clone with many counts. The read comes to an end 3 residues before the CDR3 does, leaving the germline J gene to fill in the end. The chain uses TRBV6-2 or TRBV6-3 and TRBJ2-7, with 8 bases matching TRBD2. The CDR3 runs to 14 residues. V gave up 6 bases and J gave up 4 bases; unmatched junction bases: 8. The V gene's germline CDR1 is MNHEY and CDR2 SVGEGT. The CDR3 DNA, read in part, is TGTGCCAGCAGCTCCGGGACTAGACCTTACGAG. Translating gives CASSSGTRPYE. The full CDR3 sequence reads CASSSGTRPYEQYF.

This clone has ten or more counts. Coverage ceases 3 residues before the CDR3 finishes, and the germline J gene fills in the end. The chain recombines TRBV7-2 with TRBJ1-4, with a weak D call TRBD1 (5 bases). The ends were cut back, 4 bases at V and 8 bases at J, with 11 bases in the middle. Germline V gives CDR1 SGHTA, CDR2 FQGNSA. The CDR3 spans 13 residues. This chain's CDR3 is CASSSGEAEKLFF. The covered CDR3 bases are TGTGCCAGCAGCTCGGGGGAGGCGGAAAAA.

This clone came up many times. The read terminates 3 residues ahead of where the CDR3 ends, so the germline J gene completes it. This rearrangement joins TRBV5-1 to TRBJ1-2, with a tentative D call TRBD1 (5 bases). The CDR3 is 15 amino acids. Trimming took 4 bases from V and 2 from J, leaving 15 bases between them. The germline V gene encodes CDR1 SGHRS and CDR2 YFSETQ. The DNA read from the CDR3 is TGCGCCAGCAGCGGCGGACAAGGCTTCAACTATGGC. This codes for CASSGGQGFNYG. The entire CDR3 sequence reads CASSGGQGFNYGYTF. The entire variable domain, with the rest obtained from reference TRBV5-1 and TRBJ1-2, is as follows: KAGVTQTPRYLIKTRGQQVTLSCSPISGHRSVSWYQQTPGQGLQFLFEYFSETQRNKGNFPGRFSGRQFSNSRSEMNVSTLELGDSALYLCASSGGQGFNYGYTFGSGTRLTVV.

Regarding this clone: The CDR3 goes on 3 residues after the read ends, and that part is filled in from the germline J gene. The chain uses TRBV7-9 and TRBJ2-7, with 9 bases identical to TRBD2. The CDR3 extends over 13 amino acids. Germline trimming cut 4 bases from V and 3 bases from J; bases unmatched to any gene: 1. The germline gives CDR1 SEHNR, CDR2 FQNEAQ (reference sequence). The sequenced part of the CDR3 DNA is TGTGCCAGCAGCTCTAGCGGGGTCTACGAG. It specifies CASSSSGVYE. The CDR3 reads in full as CASSSSGVYEQYF.

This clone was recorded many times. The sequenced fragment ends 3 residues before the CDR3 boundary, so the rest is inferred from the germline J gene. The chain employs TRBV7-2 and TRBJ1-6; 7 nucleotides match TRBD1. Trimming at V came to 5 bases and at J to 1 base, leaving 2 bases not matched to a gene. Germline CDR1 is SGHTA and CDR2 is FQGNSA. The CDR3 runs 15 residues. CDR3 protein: CASSPRGSYNSPLHF. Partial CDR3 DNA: TGTGCCAGCAGCCCCAGGGGGTCCTATAATTCACCC.